Shown below are 26 T cell receptor beta chains from a single sample sequenced in a study of cytomegalovirus exposure and HLA in healthy donors. This PCR relied on a set of 60 Vbeta primers and 13 Jbeta primers. TCRdb's table, derived via immunoSEQ multiplex PCR, lists solely in-frame clones and lacks some. The data contain 140,000 to 150,000 clones, around three quarters of them singletons. The specimen was PBMCs. These receptors came from a middle-aged man in good health and CMV-seropositive.

The rearrangement links TRBV18 to TRBJ1-5; 11 bases align to TRBD1. Germline-derived CDR1 and CDR2 are KGHSH and LQKENI. This CDR3 contains 18 residues. With V trimmed by 2 bases and J by 0 bases, 6 bases remained unmatched. The CDR3 DNA sequence: TGTGCCAGCTCACCAGGACAGGGGGCGAGAGGTAGCAATCAGCCCCAGCATTTT. The encoded protein is CASSPGQGARGSNQPQHF.

The V gene is TRBV28, the J gene TRBJ1-5; D ambiguous. V dropped 2 bases and J dropped 0 bases, with 17 bases sitting between them. Germline V gene data show CDR1 as MDHEN and CDR2 as SYDVKM. The CDR3 has 18 residues. The CDR3 bases are TGTGCCAGCAGTTTAATCCTAAGAGGCGGGTATAGCAATCAGCCCCAGCATTTT. Translating gives CASSLILRGGYSNQPQHF.

The chain couples TRBV6-5 to TRBJ1-1; D not certain. The CDR3 is 13 residues long. Deletions cut 5 bases from V and 8 bases from J, with 15 bases between. Germline V gene sequence: CDR1 MNHEY, CDR2 SVGAGI. The CDR3 sequence is CASSLPNGLEAFF. The CDR3 DNA sequence: TGTGCCAGCAGTCTTCCGAACGGGTTGGAAGCTTTCTTT.

For this clone: The junction shows a germline mismatch at one end, possibly a read error. The chain links TRBV7-9 to TRBJ2-1; D is possibly TRBD2 (5 bases). The CDR3 consists of 15 residues. Germline V gives CDR1 SEHNR, CDR2 FQNEAQ (reference sequence). The CDR3 loop reads CASTLRSGAYNEQFF. The CDR3 DNA is TGTGCCAGCACCTTAAGAAGCGGAGCCTACAATGAGCAGTTCTTC.

CDR3 DNA sequence: TGCGCCAGCAGCCAAGATCCGCCGAACAGAAAGGAGACCCAGTACTTC. Its translation: CASSQDPPNRKETQYF. The chain carries TRBV4-1 and TRBJ2-5, with D hard to call. The germline V and J ends were trimmed by 0 bases and 5 bases, with 16 bases remaining between them. The CDR3 loop spans 16 amino acids. Germline V gene lookup returns CDR1 MGHRA and CDR2 YSYEKL.

The chain is built from TRBV7-8 and TRBJ2-1; 7 bases agree with TRBD2. V was clipped by 5 bases and J by 10 bases; unmatched bases: 5. This CDR3 region has 12 residues. CDR1 is SGHVS, CDR2 FQNEAQ, per germline. The CDR3 bases are TGTGCCAGCAGCCAGTCGGGACTAGAGCAGTTCTTC. Amino acids: CASSQSGLEQFF.

This clone was counted a few times. The chain employs TRBV5-1 and TRBJ2-7; no definite D call. CDR1 SGHRS and CDR2 YFSETQ come from the germline V gene. This CDR3 has 16 amino acids. The ends were cut back, 7 bases at V and 2 bases at J, with 22 bases in the middle. CDR3 in DNA: TGCGCCAGCCGCCAGCTACAAGCAGGATCGACCTACGAGCAGTACTTC. This sequence encodes CASRQLQAGSTYEQYF.

This clone was recorded once. The V call is TRBV27, the J call TRBJ2-5; TRBD2 matches 8 bases. Germline CDR1 and CDR2: MNHEY and SMNVEV (reference sequence). Losses at the gene ends were 5 bases for V and 4 bases for J; bases not matched to a gene: 9. This CDR3 is built from 15 residues. The CDR3 reads CASSTGLAFRETQYF. The DNA of the CDR3 is TGTGCCAGCAGTACAGGACTAGCTTTTAGAGAGACCCAGTACTTC.

The chain uses TRBV6-5 and TRBJ2-3; TRBD2 matches 12 bases. The CDR3 is 15 residues long. V gave up 6 bases and J gave up 6 bases; unmatched junction bases: 7. Per the germline V gene, CDR1 is MNHEY and CDR2 is SVGAGI. Here the CDR3 reads CASSPTSGRGDTQYF. DNA for the CDR3: TGTGCCAGCAGCCCGACTAGCGGGAGAGGGGATACGCAGTATTTT.

This clone was seen once. This chain links TRBV18 with TRBJ2-7; a weak D match, TRBD2 (5 bases). The CDR3 is 14 residues long. Deletions cut 5 bases from V and 0 bases from J, with 11 bases between. Germline loops: CDR1 KGHSH, CDR2 LQKENI. The CDR3: CASSLSGSSYEQYF. CDR3 in DNA: TGTGCCAGCTCATTGTCGGGGAGCTCCTACGAGCAGTACTTC.

The CDR3 DNA reads as TGTGCCAGCAGTCGCGACAGGGTTGCCTACGAGCAGTACTTC. Protein sequence: CASSRDRVAYEQYF. The J gene is TRBJ2-5, the V gene TRBV6-1; 7 nucleotides line up with TRBD1. The DNA end is a closer match to TRBJ2-7, so the J assignment may be wrong. The CDR3 length is 14 residues. Germline CDR1 MNHNS, CDR2 SASEGT.

The chain is built from TRBV5-1 and TRBJ1-6; TRBD1 is a possible D gene (5 bases). From germline, CDR1 is SGHRS and CDR2 YFSETQ. CDR3 length: 14 residues. Between the trimmed V and J ends, which lost 1 base and 7 bases, there was a span of 9 bases. The CDR3 spells CASSLSTGNSPLHF. The CDR3 DNA follows: TGCGCCAGCAGCTTGTCAACAGGAAATTCACCCCTCCACTTT. The full variable domain, with the rest looked up from reference TRBV5-1 and TRBJ1-6, is KAGVTQTPRYLIKTRGQQVTLSCSPISGHRSVSWYQQTPGQGLQFLFEYFSETQRNKGNFPGRFSGRQFSNSRSEMNVSTLELGDSALYLCASSLSTGNSPLHFGNGTRLTVT.

V is TRBV27 and J is TRBJ2-2; D is ambiguous. The germline V gene encodes CDR1 MNHEY and CDR2 SMNVEV (reference sequence). Trimming left V 6 bases short and J 0 bases short, with 5 bases between. This CDR3 is built from 13 residues. The CDR3 DNA sequence: TGTGCCAGCAGAAACACGAACACCGGGGAGCTGTTTTTT. This encodes CASRNTNTGELFF.

This clone appeared once. The chain combines TRBV5-6 with TRBJ2-5; 9 bases line up with TRBD2. The assigned J gene may be wrong: the sequence end matches TRBJ2-7 better. Per the germline V gene, CDR1 is SGHDT and CDR2 is YYEEEE. CDR3 length equals 15 residues. The DNA for the CDR3 is TGTGCCAGCAGCCTACTAGCGGGCTACTCCTACGAGCAGTACTTC. This sequence encodes CASSLLAGYSYEQYF.

The gene calls are TRBV7-2 and TRBJ2-1, with D maybe TRBD2 (6 bases). The germline CDR1 and CDR2 sequences are SGHTA and FQGNSA. Trimming took off 8 bases at V and 10 bases at J, with 18 bases between the two ends. The CDR3 covers 13 residues. In nucleotides, the CDR3 is TGTGCCAGCGCACGGGAGCTCGGCCGGGAGCAGTTCTTC. Translating gives CASARELGREQFF.

This clone has only a few counts. The J gene is TRBJ1-5, the V gene TRBV5-6; 9 bases match TRBD1. CDR1 is SGHDT, CDR2 YYEEEE, per germline. The CDR3 consists of 16 residues. Losses at the gene ends were 2 bases for V and 1 base for J; bases not matched to a gene: 4. The CDR3: CASSLGTGWSNQPQHF. The DNA of the CDR3 is TGTGCCAGCAGCTTAGGGACAGGGTGGAGCAATCAGCCCCAGCATTTT.

This clone turned up a few times. CDR3 coding DNA: TGTGCCAGCAGGTCTACGAGACAGGTCGCTTTCTTT. Amino acid sequence: CASRSTRQVAFF. V gene TRBV28 combines with J gene TRBJ1-1, with D tentatively TRBD1 (6 bases). The CDR3 runs 12 residues. Germline CDR1 reads MDHEN; CDR2 reads SYDVKM. Trimming removed 6 bases from V and 11 bases from J, with 16 bases in between. The full variable domain, rest sourced from reference TRBV28 and TRBJ1-1, is DVKVTQSSRYLVKRTGEKVFLECVQDMDHENMFWYRQDPGLGLRLIYFSYDVKMKEKGDIPEGYSVSREKKERFSLILESASTNQTSMYLCASRSTRQVAFFGQGTRLTVV.

This sequence joins TRBV6-5 and TRBJ1-2; 7 nucleotides agree with TRBD1. V shed 0 bases, J shed 8 bases, and the junction held 6 bases outside the gene matches. This CDR3 contains 14 residues. CDR1 and CDR2 from the germline V gene are MNHEY and SVGAGI. As DNA, the CDR3 is TGTGCCAGCAGTTACTCATACAGGGGTGAAGGCTACACCTTC. Translated: CASSYSYRGEGYTF.

A few counts support this clone. The V call is TRBV9, the J call TRBJ1-4, with 8 bases aligning to TRBD1. Trimming at V came to 4 bases and at J to 8 bases, leaving 4 bases not matched to a gene. Germline V lookup: CDR1 SGDLS, CDR2 YYNGEE. This CDR3 region has 13 residues. CDR3 sequence reads: CASSSGTGEKLFF. CDR3 bases: TGTGCCAGCAGCTCCGGGACAGGAGAAAAACTGTTTTTT.

The count of this clone is one. The chain has TRBV5-1 and TRBJ1-1; TRBD1 matches at 7 bases. The CDR3 is 13 residues long. V dropped 4 bases and J dropped 3; count of bases not matched to a gene: 3. Germline lookup yields CDR1 SGHRS and CDR2 YFSETQ. The CDR3 reads CASSIQGDTEAFF. For the CDR3, the DNA is TGCGCCAGCAGCATCCAGGGGGACACTGAAGCTTTCTTT.

There are a few counts of this clone. V is TRBV11-1 and J is TRBJ2-2; D unclear. Germline V CDR1 and CDR2: SGHAT, FQDESV (reference sequence). The CDR3 spans 13 residues. Trimming took 1 base from V and 8 from J, leaving 8 bases between them. This chain's CDR3 is CASSLGAQGELFF. The DNA of the CDR3 is TGTGCCAGCAGCTTAGGGGCGCAAGGGGAGCTGTTTTTT. The full variable domain, completed using reference TRBV11-1 and TRBJ2-2, is EAEVAQSPRYKITEKSQAVAFWCDPISGHATLYWYRQILGQGPELLVQFQDESVVDDSQLPKDRFSAERLKGVDSTLKIQPAELGDSAMYLCASSLGAQGELFFGEGSRLTVL.

This clone was picked up a small number of times. This specimen includes other DNA sequences encoding the same CDR3. The chain combines TRBV5-4 with TRBJ2-1; the D gene is possibly TRBD2 (5 bases). V was cut by 0 bases and J by 0 bases, with 7 bases left in between. The CDR3 contains 15 residues. In germline, CDR1 is SGHNT, CDR2 YYREEE (reference sequence). The CDR3 DNA reads as TGTGCCAGCAGCTTGGGTGGGAGCTCCTACAATGAGCAGTTCTTC. Translated, it gives CASSLGGSSYNEQFF.

This clone has a handful of counts. The chain has TRBV23-1 and TRBJ2-7, with 8 bases aligning to TRBD2. TRBV23-1 qualifies as an ORF whose function is uncertain. V was pared by 0 bases and J by 6 bases, with 4 bases of the junction left unmatched. The CDR3 totals 14 residues. CDR3 nucleotides: TGCGCCAGCAGTCAATCCCTAGCGGGCTCCGAGCAGTACTTC. As protein: CASSQSLAGSEQYF.

The V gene is TRBV2, the J gene TRBJ2-1; D is possibly TRBD2 (5 bases). Trimming stripped 0 bases from V and 9 bases from J, with 9 bases between. Germline CDR1 reads SNHLY; CDR2 reads FYNNEI. The CDR3 is 13 residues long. CDR3 in amino acids: CASSEALRGEQFF. In DNA form, the CDR3 reads TGTGCCAGCAGTGAAGCGCTTCGGGGTGAGCAGTTCTTC.

This chain uses TRBV4-3 with TRBJ2-2; 9 positions match TRBD1. The length of the CDR3 is 16 residues. V was pared by 1 base and J by 7 bases, with 7 bases of the junction left unmatched. Germline V gene sequence: CDR1 LGHNA, CDR2 YSLEER. The DNA of the CDR3 is TGCGCCAGCAGCCAAGCCTCCGGACAGGGGAACGGGGAGCTGTTTTTT. Protein sequence: CASSQASGQGNGELFF.

The chain has TRBV5-1 and TRBJ2-7; TRBD2 might be the D (6 bases). CDR3 length: 14 residues. The V gene lost 6 bases and the J gene lost 0 bases, with 13 bases spanning the gap. The germline V gene encodes CDR1 SGHRS and CDR2 YFSETQ. CDR3 DNA: TGCGCCAGCAAAGGACTAAAAGACTCCTACGAGCAGTACTTC. Encoded protein: CASKGLKDSYEQYF.